The 16 T cell receptor beta chains listed next were all sequenced from one sample in a study of blood T cell repertoires in COVID-19. The data were produced by immunoSEQ multiplex PCR, yet TCRdb's version contains in-frame clones alone and is incomplete. The sample gives about 63,000 clones, about 92% of which show up once; under 5.5% is in the top ten. Material for sequencing was peripheral blood. All receptors derive from a man aged 50 or older with active COVID-19.

This clone occurred once. The V call is TRBV7-9, the J call TRBJ2-2; maybe TRBD1 (6 bases). Germline V lookup: CDR1 SEHNR, CDR2 FQNEAQ (reference sequence). V was pared by 4 bases and J by 7 bases, with 13 bases between. The length of the CDR3 is 14 residues. The CDR3 region is CASSSQGEDGELFF. CDR3 DNA: TGTGCCAGCAGCTCACAGGGTGAAGACGGGGAGCTGTTTTTT.

This chain links TRBV27 with TRBJ1-3, with 8 bases that match TRBD1. Germline assignment: CDR1 MNHEY and CDR2 SMNVEV (reference sequence). The CDR3 has 16 amino acids. Trimming cost V 6 bases and J 3 bases; bases outside gene matches: 10. The CDR3 sequence is CASSQTGAPSGNTIYF. CDR3 DNA sequence: TGTGCCAGCAGCCAGACAGGGGCTCCCAGTGGAAACACCATATATTTT.

The genes are TRBV5-6 and TRBJ1-3; possible D gene TRBD1, 6 bases. The CDR3 totals 17 residues. Per the germline V gene, CDR1 is SGHDT and CDR2 is YYEEEE. The V gene lost 4 bases and the J gene lost 0 bases, with 17 bases spanning the gap. CDR3 DNA sequence: TGTGCCAGCAGCCGCCCGACAGGCGCATTCTCTGGAAACACCATATATTTT. Its protein product is CASSRPTGAFSGNTIYF.

The CDR3 region has the DNA TGTGCTAGTGGTTCACAGGGGCTAAACAATCAGCCCCAGCATTTT. Protein product: CASGSQGLNNQPQHF. The chain is built from TRBV12-5 and TRBJ1-5; 7 nucleotides line up with TRBD1. This CDR3 region has 15 residues. The J segment lost 3 bases and the V segment lost 4 bases, leaving 6 bases of the junction unmatched. Germline CDR1 reads LGHNT; CDR2 reads FRNRAP.

V usage is TRBV7-8 and J usage is TRBJ2-7, with 10 positions matching TRBD1. CDR3 length: 14 residues. Germline-derived CDR1 and CDR2 are SGHVS and FQNEAQ. V shed 2 bases, J shed 4 bases, and the junction held 2 bases outside the gene matches. CDR3 nucleotides: TGTGCCAGCAGCTTAAGACAGGGGGCATACGAGCAGTACTTC. It translates to CASSLRQGAYEQYF.

J is TRBJ2-7 and V is TRBV7-9; 12 nucleotides match TRBD2. The CDR3 has 17 residues. V gave up 5 bases and J gave up 0 bases; unmatched junction bases: 8. Germline CDR1 SEHNR, CDR2 FQNEAQ (reference sequence). The CDR3 coding sequence is TGTGCCAGCAGCACCGGACTAGCGGGGATTAGCTCCTACGAGCAGTACTTC. Protein sequence: CASSTGLAGISSYEQYF.

A word on this clone: Other DNA sequences of this sample code for an identical CDR3. The chain is built from TRBV7-9 and TRBJ2-3; TRBD1 is a possible D gene (6 bases). CDR3 length: 14 amino acids. Trimming took 2 bases from V and 3 from J, leaving 9 bases between them. Germline V gene sequence: CDR1 SEHNR, CDR2 FQNEAQ (reference sequence). CDR3 in amino acids: CASSLQGSTDTQYF. CDR3 sequence (DNA): TGTGCCAGCAGCTTACAGGGGTCAACAGATACGCAGTATTTT.

The V gene is TRBV7-2, the J gene TRBJ2-4, with 11 positions matching TRBD2. Trimming cost V 3 bases and J 9 bases; bases outside gene matches: 10. CDR3 size: 16 residues. CDR1 SGHTA and CDR2 FQGNSA come from the germline V gene. The CDR3 sequence is CASSLGLAVKGGIQYF. The CDR3 coding sequence is TGTGCCAGCAGCTTGGGACTAGCGGTCAAAGGGGGCATTCAGTACTTC.

The chain has TRBV5-1 and TRBJ2-3; 15 nucleotides line up with TRBD2. From germline, CDR1 is SGHRS and CDR2 YFSETQ. V was pared by 4 bases and J by 4 bases, with 10 bases of the junction left unmatched. The CDR3 spans 18 residues. For the CDR3, the DNA is TGCGCCAGCAGCCTACCGGGACTAGCGGGAGGCCGGTCAGATACGCAGTATTTT. This encodes CASSLPGLAGGRSDTQYF.

This clone was recorded once. The V call is TRBV29-1, the J call TRBJ2-7, with unresolved D. V was trimmed by 6 bases and J by 6 bases, leaving 18 bases between them. Germline V CDR1 and CDR2: SQVTM, ANQGSEA. This CDR3 contains 13 residues. The CDR3 sequence is CSVNAAQQSEQYF. The CDR3 coding sequence is TGCAGCGTGAACGCGGCCCAACAAAGCGAGCAGTACTTC.

Points on this clone: Other DNA variants within this sample encode the same CDR3. The chain links TRBV28 to TRBJ1-2; D unclear. The CDR3 contains 12 residues. V lost 3 bases and J lost 2, with 4 bases in between. CDR1 is MDHEN and CDR2 is SYDVKM in the germline V gene. CDR3 nucleotides: TGTGCCAGCAGTTTTCGGAACTATGGCTACACCTTC. Translated, it gives CASSFRNYGYTF.

The genes are TRBV28 and TRBJ1-6, with no clear D. V was pared by 3 bases and J by 8 bases, with 5 bases between. The CDR3 consists of 12 residues. The germline CDR1 and CDR2 sequences are MDHEN and SYDVKM. The CDR3 DNA sequence: TGTGCCAGCAGTTTTCGCGATTCACCCCTCCACTTT. Its protein product is CASSFRDSPLHF.

The chain uses TRBV10-2 and TRBJ2-1; D unclear. The CDR3 sequence is 14 residues long. V was shortened by 6 bases and J by 3 bases, with 12 bases between the two germline ends. Germline CDR1 WSHSY, CDR2 SAAADI. CDR3 nucleotide sequence: TGCGCCAGCAGCCTCGGAGCCCTCTACAATGAGCAGTTCTTC. Amino acid sequence: CASSLGALYNEQFF.

The chain combines TRBV6-5 with TRBJ2-3, with TRBD2 matching over 10 bases. CDR1 is MNHEY and CDR2 is SVGAGI in the germline V gene. Trimming at V came to 5 bases and at J to 2 bases, leaving 1 base not matched to a gene. The CDR3 is made up of 14 amino acids. CDR3: CASSTSGDTDTQYF. DNA for the CDR3: TGTGCCAGCAGTACTAGCGGGGACACAGATACGCAGTATTTT.

The rearrangement uses TRBV18 and TRBJ1-2; D possibly corresponds to TRBD1 (6 bases). Trimming took 4 bases from V and 5 from J, leaving 23 bases between them. The length of the CDR3 is 17 residues. Germline V gene data show CDR1 as KGHSH and CDR2 as LQKENI. For the CDR3, the DNA is TGTGCCAGCTCACTCCAGGACAGAGACCGGTGGGGGTATGGCTACACCTTC. Its protein is CASSLQDRDRWGYGYTF. Full variable domain (outside the CDR3, taken from reference TRBV18 and TRBJ1-2): NAGVMQNPRHLVRRRGQEARLRCSPMKGHSHVYWYRQLPEEGLKFMVYLQKENIIDESGMPKERFSAEFPKEGPSILRIQQVVRGDSAAYFCASSLQDRDRWGYGYTFGSGTRLTVV.

This chain links TRBV9 with TRBJ2-2, with D maybe TRBD2 (6 bases). V dropped 6 bases and J dropped 8 bases, with 14 bases sitting between them. Germline V CDR1 and CDR2: SGDLS, YYNGEE. The CDR3 is 13 amino acids. The CDR3 DNA reads TGTGCCAGCACCCAGGCCGGGGGTGGGGAGCTGTTTTTT. Protein product: CASTQAGGGELFF.